This T cell receptor beta chain was retrieved from a study of beta chain features in type 1 diabetes. The study, taken as a whole, reports: Whatever favoring of shorter templates PCR might show would apply equally to patients and controls. The naive, central memory and Treg TCRB repertoires showed an apparent similarity that was greater among patients than among healthy donors.

TCRB transcripts that were expressed got sequenced, as all of the isolated RNA had been reverse transcribed. Sequencing was performed with immunoSEQ multiplex PCR; in TCRdb, only in-frame clones are kept and a portion is missing. Found here are about 900,000 clones, roughly 15% of them singletons; the top ten hold around 0.02%. To note about this clone: What it binds is not known.

Each population that was sorted was more than 95% pure. Germline V gene lookup returns CDR1 MNHEY and CDR2 SVGAGI. V lost 3 bases and J 0 bases, leaving 6 bases between the germline ends. This CDR3 is built from 15 residues. Source material: naive CD4+ T cells from blood. The chain links TRBV6-5 to TRBJ2-6; D uncertain. The origin of this receptor is a woman under 30 in good health. The CDR3 DNA sequence: TGTGCCAGCAGTTATAGGACCTCTGGGGCCAACGTCCTGACTTTC. It is translated as CASSYRTSGANVLTF.